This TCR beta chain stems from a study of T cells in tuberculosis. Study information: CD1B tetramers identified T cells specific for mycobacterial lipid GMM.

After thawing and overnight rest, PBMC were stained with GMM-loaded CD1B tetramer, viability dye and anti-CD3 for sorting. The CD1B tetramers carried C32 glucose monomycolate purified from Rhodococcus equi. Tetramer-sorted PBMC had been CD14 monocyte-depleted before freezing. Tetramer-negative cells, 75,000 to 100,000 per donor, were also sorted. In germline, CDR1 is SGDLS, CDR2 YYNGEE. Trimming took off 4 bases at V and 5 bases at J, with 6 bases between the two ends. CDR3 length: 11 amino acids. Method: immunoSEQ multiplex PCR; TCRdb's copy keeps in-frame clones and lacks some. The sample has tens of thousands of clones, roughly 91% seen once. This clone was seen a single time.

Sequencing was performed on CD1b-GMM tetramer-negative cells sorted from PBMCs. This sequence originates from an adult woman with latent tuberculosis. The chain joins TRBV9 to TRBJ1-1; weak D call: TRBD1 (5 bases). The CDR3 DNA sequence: TGTGCCAGCAGCCGGGGGACTGAAGCTTTCTTT. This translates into CASSRGTEAFF.